The 7 T cell receptor beta chains in this list originate from one sample, sequenced in a study of blood T cell repertoires in COVID-19 (TCRdb year 2020). Library creation used the immunoSEQ multiplex PCR assay. The clones in this table, taken by TCRdb from immuneACCESS, are in-frame only. Not every clone is retained; where verified, under half of the shortfall comes from an unresolved V gene, and the cause of the rest is unknown. For this sample there are 150,000 to 160,000 clones; 80% to 90% appear just once. Of the sample, around 9.8% falls within the top ten clones. Sequencing input: peripheral blood. Receptor source: a woman between 50 and 59 years old with acute or convalescent COVID-19.

The chain links TRBV7-9 to TRBJ2-2; the D gene is possibly TRBD1 (6 bases). The CDR3 totals 14 residues. The V end was cut by 8 bases, the J end by 5 bases, with 15 bases between. The germline V gene has CDR1 SEHNR and CDR2 FQNEAQ (reference sequence). The CDR3 DNA follows: TGTGCCAGCGGCAGACAGGCTCGGACCGGGGAGCTGTTTTTT. Translated: CASGRQARTGELFF.

In DNA form, the CDR3 reads TGTGCCAGCAGCTTTCCTAGCGCAGATACGCAGTATTTT. It codes for CASSFPSADTQYF. This chain joins TRBV5-4 and TRBJ2-3; tentatively, D is TRBD2 (6 bases). Germline V gene sequence: CDR1 SGHNT, CDR2 YYREEE (reference sequence). Trimming removed 2 bases from V and 4 bases from J, with 8 bases in between. The CDR3 loop spans 13 amino acids.

This chain uses TRBV27 with TRBJ2-7; D may be TRBD2 (6 bases). The CDR3 is 14 residues long. Per the germline V gene, CDR1 is MNHEY and CDR2 is SMNVEV (reference sequence). Trimming shortened V by 5 bases and J by 4 bases, and 15 bases separated the two germline ends. This chain's CDR3 is CASSERVTAYEQYF. The CDR3 nucleotides read TGTGCCAGCAGTGAGCGGGTAACGGCTTACGAGCAGTACTTC.

The chain couples TRBV24-1 to TRBJ2-1, with TRBD1 matching 8 bases. The CDR3 consists of 17 residues. Germline V gives CDR1 KGHDR, CDR2 SFDVKD. V lost 5 bases and J lost 0; bases outside the gene matches: 8. The CDR3 nucleotides read TGTGCCACCAGTGTTCATACAGGGGGTAGCTCCTACAATGAGCAGTTCTTC. Translating it yields CATSVHTGGSSYNEQFF.

CDR3: CASSLKGRVVTIYF. Here the CDR3 DNA reads TGTGCCAGCAGCTTAAAGGGCAGGGTGGTCACCATATATTTT. V is TRBV7-3 and J is TRBJ1-3, with D possibly TRBD1 on 5 matching bases. The V end was cut by 1 base, the J end by 9 bases, with 13 bases between. This CDR3 spans 14 amino acids. From germline, CDR1 is SGHTA and CDR2 FQGTGA.

The chain is built from TRBV6-5 and TRBJ2-1, with D possibly being TRBD1 (5 bases). Germline loops: CDR1 MNHEY, CDR2 SVGAGI. V was pared by 8 bases and J by 4 bases, with 18 bases between. The length of the CDR3 is 15 residues. In DNA form, the CDR3 reads TGTGCCAGCGCCCCCGTCGGACATATATACAATGAGCAGTTCTTC. Its protein product is CASAPVGHIYNEQFF.

The chain carries TRBV19 and TRBJ2-7, with 8 positions matching TRBD1. This CDR3 has 17 amino acids. Trimming at V came to 5 bases and at J to 5 bases, leaving 17 bases not matched to a gene. The germline V gene has CDR1 LNHDA and CDR2 SQIVND (reference sequence). CDR3 sequence: CASSPTAGGLAGNEQYF. The DNA of the CDR3 is TGTGCCAGTAGTCCAACAGCAGGGGGCTTAGCCGGGAACGAGCAGTACTTC.